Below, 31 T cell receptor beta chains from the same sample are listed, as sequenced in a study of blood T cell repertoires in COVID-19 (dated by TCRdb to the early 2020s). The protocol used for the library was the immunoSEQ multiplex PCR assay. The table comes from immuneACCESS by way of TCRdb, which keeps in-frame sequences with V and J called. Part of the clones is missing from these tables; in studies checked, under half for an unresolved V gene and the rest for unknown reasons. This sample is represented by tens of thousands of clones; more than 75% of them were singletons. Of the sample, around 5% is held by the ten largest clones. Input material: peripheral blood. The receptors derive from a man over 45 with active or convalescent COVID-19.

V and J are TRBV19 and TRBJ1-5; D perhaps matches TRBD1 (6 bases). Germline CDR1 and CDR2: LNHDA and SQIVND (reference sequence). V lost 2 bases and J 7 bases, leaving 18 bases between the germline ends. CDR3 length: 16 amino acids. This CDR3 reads CASSISGTPYGQPQHF. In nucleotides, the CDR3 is TGTGCCAGTAGTATAAGCGGGACACCCTATGGGCAGCCCCAGCATTTT.

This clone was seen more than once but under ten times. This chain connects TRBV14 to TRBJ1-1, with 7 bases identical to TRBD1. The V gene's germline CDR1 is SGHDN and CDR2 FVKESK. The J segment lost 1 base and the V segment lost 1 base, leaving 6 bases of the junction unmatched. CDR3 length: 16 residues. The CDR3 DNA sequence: TGTGCCAGCAGCCAAGCGGCGGGACAGACGAACACTGAAGCTTTCTTT. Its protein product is CASSQAAGQTNTEAFF.

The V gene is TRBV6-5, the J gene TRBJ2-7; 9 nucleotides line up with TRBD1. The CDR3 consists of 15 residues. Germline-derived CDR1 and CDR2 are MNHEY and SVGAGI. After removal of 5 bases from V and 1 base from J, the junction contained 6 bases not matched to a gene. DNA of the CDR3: TGTGCCAGCAGTCAACAGGGGGCTCCGTCCTACGAGCAGTACGTC. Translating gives CASSQQGAPSYEQYV.

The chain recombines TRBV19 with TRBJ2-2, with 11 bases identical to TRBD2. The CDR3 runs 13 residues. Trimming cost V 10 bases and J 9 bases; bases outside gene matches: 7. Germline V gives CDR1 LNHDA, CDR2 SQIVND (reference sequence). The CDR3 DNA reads TGTGCCACCGGGACTAGCGGACCTTGGGAGCTGTTTTTT. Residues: CATGTSGPWELFF.

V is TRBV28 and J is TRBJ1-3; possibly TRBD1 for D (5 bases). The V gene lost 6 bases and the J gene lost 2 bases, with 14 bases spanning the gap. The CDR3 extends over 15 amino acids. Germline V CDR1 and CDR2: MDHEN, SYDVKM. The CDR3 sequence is CASRPSEGAGNTIYF. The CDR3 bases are TGTGCCAGCAGACCATCAGAAGGGGCTGGAAACACCATATATTTT.

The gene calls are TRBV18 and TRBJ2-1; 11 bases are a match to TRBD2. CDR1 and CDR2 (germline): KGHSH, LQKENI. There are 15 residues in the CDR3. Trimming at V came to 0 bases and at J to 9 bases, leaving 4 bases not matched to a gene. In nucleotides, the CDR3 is TGTGCCAGCTCACCACCTAGCGGGGGGGCCAGTGAGCAGTTCTTC. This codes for CASSPPSGGASEQFF. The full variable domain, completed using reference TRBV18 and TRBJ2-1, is NAGVMQNPRHLVRRRGQEARLRCSPMKGHSHVYWYRQLPEEGLKFMVYLQKENIIDESGMPKERFSAEFPKEGPSILRIQQVVRGDSAAYFCASSPPSGGASEQFFGPGTRLTVL.

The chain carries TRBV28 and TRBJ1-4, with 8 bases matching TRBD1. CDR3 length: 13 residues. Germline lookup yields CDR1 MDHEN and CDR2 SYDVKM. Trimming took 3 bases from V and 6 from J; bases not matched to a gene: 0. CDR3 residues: CASSLGQDEKLFF. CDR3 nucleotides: TGTGCCAGCAGTTTGGGACAGGATGAAAAACTGTTTTTT.

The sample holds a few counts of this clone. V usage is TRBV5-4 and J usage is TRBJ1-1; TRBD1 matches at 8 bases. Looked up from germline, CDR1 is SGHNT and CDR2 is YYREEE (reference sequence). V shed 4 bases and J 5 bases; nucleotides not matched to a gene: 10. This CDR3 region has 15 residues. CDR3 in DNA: TGTGCCAGCAGCCCAGAACAGGGGGTAAGGACTGAAGCTTTCTTT. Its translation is CASSPEQGVRTEAFF.

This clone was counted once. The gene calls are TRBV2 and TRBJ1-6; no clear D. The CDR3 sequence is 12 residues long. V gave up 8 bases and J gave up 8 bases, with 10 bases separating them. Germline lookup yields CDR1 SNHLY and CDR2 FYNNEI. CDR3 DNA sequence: TGTGCCAGCCGGGAGCCCGATTCACCCCTCCACTTT. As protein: CASREPDSPLHF.

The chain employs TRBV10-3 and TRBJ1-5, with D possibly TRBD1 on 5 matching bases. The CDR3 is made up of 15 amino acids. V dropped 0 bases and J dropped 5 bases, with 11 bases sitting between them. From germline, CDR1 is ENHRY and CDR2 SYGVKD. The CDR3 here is CAISESGGRDQPQHF. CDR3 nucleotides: TGTGCCATCAGTGAGTCGGGGGGTAGGGATCAGCCCCAGCATTTT.

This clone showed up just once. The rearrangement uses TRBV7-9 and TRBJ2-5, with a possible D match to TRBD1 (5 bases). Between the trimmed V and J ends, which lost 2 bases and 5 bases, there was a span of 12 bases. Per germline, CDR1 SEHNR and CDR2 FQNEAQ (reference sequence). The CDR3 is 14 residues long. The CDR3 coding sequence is TGTGCCAGCAGCTTATGGGGCGCGGAGGAGACCCAGTACTTC. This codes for CASSLWGAEETQYF.

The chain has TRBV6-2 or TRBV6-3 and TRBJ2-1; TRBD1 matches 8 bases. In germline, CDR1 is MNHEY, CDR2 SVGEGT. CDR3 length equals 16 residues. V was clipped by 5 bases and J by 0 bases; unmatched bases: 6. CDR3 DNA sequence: TGTGCCAGCAGTCAGGACAGGGAGAGCTCCTACAATGAGCAGTTCTTC. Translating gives CASSQDRESSYNEQFF.

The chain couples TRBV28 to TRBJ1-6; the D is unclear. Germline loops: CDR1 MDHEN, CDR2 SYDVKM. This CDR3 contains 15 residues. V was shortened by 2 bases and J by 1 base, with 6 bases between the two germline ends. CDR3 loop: CASSLPSSYNSPLHF. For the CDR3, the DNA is TGTGCCAGCAGTTTACCGTCGTCCTATAATTCACCCCTCCACTTT. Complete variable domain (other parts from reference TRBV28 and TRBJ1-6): DVKVTQSSRYLVKRTGEKVFLECVQDMDHENMFWYRQDPGLGLRLIYFSYDVKMKEKGDIPEGYSVSREKKERFSLILESASTNQTSMYLCASSLPSSYNSPLHFGNGTRLTVT.

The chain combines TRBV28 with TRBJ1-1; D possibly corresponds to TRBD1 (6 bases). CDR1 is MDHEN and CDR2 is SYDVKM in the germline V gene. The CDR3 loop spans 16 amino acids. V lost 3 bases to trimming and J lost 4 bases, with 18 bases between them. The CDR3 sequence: CASSFPLDSSSTEAFF. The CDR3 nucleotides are TGTGCCAGCAGTTTCCCCCTGGACAGTTCCTCCACTGAAGCTTTCTTT.

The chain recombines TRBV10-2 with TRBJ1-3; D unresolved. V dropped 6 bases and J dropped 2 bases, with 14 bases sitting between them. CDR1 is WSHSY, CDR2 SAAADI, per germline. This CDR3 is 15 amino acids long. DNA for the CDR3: TGCGCCAGCAGCGAGAGCGGTAGAGCTGGAAACACCATATATTTT. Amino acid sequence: CASSESGRAGNTIYF.

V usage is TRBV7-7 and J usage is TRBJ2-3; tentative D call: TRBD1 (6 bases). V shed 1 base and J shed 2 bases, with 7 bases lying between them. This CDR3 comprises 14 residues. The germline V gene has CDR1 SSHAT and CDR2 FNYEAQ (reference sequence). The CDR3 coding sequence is TGTGCCAGCAGCTTAGGGGGGCCCACAGATACGCAGTATTTT. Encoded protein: CASSLGGPTDTQYF.

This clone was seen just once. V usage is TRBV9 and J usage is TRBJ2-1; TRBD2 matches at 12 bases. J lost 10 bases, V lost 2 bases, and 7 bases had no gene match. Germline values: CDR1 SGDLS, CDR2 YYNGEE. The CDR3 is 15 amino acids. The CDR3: CASSVASGGVREQFF. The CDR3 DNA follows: TGTGCCAGCAGCGTCGCTAGCGGGGGGGTTAGGGAGCAGTTCTTC.

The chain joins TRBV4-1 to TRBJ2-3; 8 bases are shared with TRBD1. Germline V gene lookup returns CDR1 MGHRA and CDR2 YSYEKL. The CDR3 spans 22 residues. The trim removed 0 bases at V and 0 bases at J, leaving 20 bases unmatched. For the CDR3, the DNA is TGCGCCAGCAGCCAAGAACCCCCGAGACAGGGGTGGTCGGGTGAAAGCACAGATACGCAGTATTTT. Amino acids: CASSQEPPRQGWSGESTDTQYF.

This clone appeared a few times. This CDR3 reads CASSVGLLAGTDTQYF. The CDR3 DNA is TGTGCCAGCAGCGTAGGGTTACTAGCGGGAACAGATACGCAGTATTTT. V gene TRBV9 combines with J gene TRBJ2-3, with 10 bases aligning to TRBD2. This CDR3 comprises 16 residues. Germline trimming cut 0 bases from V and 3 bases from J; bases unmatched to any gene: 4. Germline assignment: CDR1 SGDLS and CDR2 YYNGEE.

CDR3 sequence (DNA): TGTGCCAGCAGTTCGCGGGACTCCAACACCGGGGAGCTGTTTTTT. It specifies CASSSRDSNTGELFF. V and J are TRBV28 and TRBJ2-2; TRBD2 is a possible D gene (6 bases). Trimming cost V 4 bases and J 2 bases, with 11 bases left between them. There are 15 residues in the CDR3. Per the germline V gene, CDR1 is MDHEN and CDR2 is SYDVKM.

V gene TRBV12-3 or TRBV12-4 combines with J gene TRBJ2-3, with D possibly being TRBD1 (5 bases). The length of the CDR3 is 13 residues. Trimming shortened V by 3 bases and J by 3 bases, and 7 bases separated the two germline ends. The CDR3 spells CASSFTGTDTQYF. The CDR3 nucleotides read TGTGCCAGCAGTTTCACAGGAACAGATACGCAGTATTTT.

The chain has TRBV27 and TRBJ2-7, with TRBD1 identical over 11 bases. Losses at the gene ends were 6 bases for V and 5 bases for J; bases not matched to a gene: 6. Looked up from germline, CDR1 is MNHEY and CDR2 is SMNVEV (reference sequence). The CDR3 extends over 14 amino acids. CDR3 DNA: TGTGCCAGCAGGGGCTGGACAGGGGGCCACGAGCAGTACTTC. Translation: CASRGWTGGHEQYF.

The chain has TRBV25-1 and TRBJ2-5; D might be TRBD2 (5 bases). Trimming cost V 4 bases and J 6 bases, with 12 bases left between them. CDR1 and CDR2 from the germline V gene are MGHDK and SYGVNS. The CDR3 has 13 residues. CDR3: CASSARRRKTQYF. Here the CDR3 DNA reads TGTGCCAGCAGTGCCCGACGGAGGAAGACCCAGTACTTC.

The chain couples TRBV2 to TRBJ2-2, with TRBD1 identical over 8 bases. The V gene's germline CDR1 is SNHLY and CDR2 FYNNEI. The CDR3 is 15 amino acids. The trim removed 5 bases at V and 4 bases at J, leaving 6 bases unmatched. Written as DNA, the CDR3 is TGTGCCAGCAGTCCAGACAGGGGTAGCACCGGGGAGCTGTTTTTT. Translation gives CASSPDRGSTGELFF.

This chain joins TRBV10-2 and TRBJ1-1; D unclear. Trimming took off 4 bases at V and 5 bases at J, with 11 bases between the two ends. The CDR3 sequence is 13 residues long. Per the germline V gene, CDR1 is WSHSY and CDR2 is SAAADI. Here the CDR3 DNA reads TGCGCCAGCAGTGGAGGTTTTGGAACTGAAGCTTTCTTT. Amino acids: CASSGGFGTEAFF.

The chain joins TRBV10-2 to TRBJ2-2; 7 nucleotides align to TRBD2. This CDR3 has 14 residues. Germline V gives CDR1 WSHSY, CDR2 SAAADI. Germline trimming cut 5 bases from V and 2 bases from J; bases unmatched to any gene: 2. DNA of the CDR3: TGCGCCAGCAGTCGGGGGGTTAACACCGGGGAGCTGTTTTTT. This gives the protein CASSRGVNTGELFF.

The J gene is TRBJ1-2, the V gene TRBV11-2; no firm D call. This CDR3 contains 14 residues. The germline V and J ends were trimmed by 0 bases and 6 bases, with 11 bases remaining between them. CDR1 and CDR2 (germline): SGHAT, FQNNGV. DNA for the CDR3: TGTGCCAGCAGCTTAGAAGAGGCTGGAGATGGCTACACCTTC. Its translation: CASSLEEAGDGYTF. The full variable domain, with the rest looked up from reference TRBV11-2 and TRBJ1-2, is EAGVAQSPRYKIIEKRQSVAFWCNPISGHATLYWYQQILGQGPKLLIQFQNNGVVDDSQLPKDRFSAERLKGVDSTLKIQPAKLEDSAVYLCASSLEEAGDGYTFGSGTRLTVV.

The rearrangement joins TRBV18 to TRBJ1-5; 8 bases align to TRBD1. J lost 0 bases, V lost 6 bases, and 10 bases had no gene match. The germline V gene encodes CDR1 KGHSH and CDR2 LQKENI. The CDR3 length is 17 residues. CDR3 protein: CASSLLRTGSSNQPQHF. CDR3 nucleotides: TGTGCCAGCTCTCTCCTACGGACAGGGAGTAGCAATCAGCCCCAGCATTTT. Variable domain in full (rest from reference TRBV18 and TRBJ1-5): NAGVMQNPRHLVRRRGQEARLRCSPMKGHSHVYWYRQLPEEGLKFMVYLQKENIIDESGMPKERFSAEFPKEGPSILRIQQVVRGDSAAYFCASSLLRTGSSNQPQHFGDGTRLSIL.

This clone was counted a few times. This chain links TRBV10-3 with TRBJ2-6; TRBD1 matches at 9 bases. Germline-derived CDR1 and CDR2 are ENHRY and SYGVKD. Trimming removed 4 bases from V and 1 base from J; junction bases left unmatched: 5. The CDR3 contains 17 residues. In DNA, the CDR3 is TGTGCCATCAGTGTAGGACAGGGGTGGTCTGGGGCCAACGTCCTGACTTTC. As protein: CAISVGQGWSGANVLTF.

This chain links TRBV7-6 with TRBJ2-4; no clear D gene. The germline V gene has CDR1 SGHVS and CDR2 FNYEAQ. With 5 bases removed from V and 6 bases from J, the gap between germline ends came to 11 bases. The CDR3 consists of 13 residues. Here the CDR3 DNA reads TGTGCCAGCAGCCCATCTATTGGAAACATTCAGTACTTC. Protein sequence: CASSPSIGNIQYF.

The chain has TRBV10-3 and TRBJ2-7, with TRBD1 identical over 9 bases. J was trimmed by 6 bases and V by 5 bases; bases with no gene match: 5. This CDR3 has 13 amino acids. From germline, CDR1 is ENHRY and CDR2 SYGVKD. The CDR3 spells CAISPGQGAEQYV. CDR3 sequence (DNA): TGTGCCATCAGTCCGGGACAGGGTGCCGAGCAGTACGTC.